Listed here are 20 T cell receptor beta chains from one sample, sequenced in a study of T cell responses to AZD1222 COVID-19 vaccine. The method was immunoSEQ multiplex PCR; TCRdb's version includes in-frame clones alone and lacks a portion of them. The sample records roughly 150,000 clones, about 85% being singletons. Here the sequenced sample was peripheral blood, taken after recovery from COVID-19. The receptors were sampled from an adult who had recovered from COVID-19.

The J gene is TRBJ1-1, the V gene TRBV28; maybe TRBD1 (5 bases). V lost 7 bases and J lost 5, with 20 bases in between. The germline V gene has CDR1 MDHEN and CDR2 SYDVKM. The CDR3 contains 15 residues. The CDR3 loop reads CASTSLRGGWTEAFF. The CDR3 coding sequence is TGTGCCAGCACCTCACTTAGGGGAGGATGGACTGAAGCTTTCTTT.

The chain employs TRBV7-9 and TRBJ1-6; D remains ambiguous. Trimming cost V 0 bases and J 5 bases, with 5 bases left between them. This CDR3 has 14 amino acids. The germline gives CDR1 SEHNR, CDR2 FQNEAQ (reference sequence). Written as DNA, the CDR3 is TGTGCCAGCAGCTTAGCAGGGAATAATTCACCCCTCCACTTT. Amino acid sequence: CASSLAGNNSPLHF.

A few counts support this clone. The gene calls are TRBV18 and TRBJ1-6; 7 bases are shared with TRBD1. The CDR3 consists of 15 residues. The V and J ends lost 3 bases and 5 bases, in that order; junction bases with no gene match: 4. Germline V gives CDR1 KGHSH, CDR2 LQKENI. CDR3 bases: TGTGCCAGCTCACCTATGGGACAGAATAATTCACCCCTCCACTTT. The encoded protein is CASSPMGQNNSPLHF.

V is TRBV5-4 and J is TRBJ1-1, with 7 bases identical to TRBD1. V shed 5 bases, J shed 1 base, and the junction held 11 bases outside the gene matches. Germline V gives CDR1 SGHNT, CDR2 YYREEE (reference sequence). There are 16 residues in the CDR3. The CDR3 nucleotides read TGTGCCAGCAGACCAGACAGGGCCTCGGGGAACACTGAAGCTTTCTTT. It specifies CASRPDRASGNTEAFF.

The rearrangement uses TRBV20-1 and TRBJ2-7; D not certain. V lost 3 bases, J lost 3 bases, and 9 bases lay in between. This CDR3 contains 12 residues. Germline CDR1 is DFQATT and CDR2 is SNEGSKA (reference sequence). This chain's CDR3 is CSASIQSYEQYF. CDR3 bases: TGCAGTGCTAGTATACAAAGCTACGAGCAGTACTTC.

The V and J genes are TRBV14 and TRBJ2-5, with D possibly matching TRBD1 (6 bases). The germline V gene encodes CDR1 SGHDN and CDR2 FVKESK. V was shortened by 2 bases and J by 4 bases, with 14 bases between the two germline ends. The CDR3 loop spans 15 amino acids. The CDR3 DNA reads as TGTGCCAGCAGCCAACCGGGACAAGCTCTAGAGACCCAGTACTTC. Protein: CASSQPGQALETQYF.

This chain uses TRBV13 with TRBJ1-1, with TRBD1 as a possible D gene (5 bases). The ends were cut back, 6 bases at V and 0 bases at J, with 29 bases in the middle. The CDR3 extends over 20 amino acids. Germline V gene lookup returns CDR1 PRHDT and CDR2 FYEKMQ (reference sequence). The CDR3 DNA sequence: TGTGCCAGCAGGGGGGGAATGTTAAGGGGCGCAGGAGCCGTGAACACTGAAGCTTTCTTT. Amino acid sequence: CASRGGMLRGAGAVNTEAFF.

The CDR3 reads CASSPSIDTEAFF. The DNA of the CDR3 is TGTGCCAGCTCACCATCTATTGACACTGAAGCTTTCTTT. This chain uses TRBV18 with TRBJ1-1; D gene unclear. The CDR3 contains 13 residues. V shed 2 bases and J shed 3 bases, with 7 bases lying between them. Germline V gives CDR1 KGHSH, CDR2 LQKENI.

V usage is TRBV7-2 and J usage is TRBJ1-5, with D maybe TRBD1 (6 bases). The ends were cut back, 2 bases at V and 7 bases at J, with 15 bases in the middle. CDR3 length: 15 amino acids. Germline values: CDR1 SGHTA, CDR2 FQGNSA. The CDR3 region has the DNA TGTGCCAGCAGCTTACGGGTCGGGGGGCACCAGCCCCAGCATTTT. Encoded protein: CASSLRVGGHQPQHF.

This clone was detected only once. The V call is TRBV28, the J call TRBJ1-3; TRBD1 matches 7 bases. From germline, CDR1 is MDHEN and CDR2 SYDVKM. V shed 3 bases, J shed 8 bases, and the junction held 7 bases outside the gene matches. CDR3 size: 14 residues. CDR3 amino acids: CASSLGQGGYTIYF. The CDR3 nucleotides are TGTGCCAGCAGTTTGGGCCAGGGGGGGTACACCATATATTTT.

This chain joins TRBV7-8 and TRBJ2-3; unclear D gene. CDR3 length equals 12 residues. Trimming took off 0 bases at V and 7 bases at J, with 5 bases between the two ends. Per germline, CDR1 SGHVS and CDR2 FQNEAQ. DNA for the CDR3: TGTGCCAGCAGCTTAGCCGACCATACGCAGTATTTT. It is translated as CASSLADHTQYF. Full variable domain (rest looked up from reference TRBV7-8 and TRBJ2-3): GAGVSQSPRYKVAKRGQDVALRCDPISGHVSLFWYQQALGQGPEFLTYFQNEAQLDKSGLPSDRFFAERPEGSVSTLKIQRTQQEDSAVYLCASSLADHTQYFGPGTRLTVL.

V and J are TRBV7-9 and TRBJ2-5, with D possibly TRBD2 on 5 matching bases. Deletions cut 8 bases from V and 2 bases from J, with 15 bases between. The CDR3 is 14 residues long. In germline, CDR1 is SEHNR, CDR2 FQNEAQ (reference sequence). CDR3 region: CASRRANQQETQYF. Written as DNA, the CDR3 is TGTGCCAGCCGGCGGGCTAATCAACAAGAGACCCAGTACTTC. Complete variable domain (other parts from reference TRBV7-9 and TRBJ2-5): DTGVSQNPRHKITKRGQNVTFRCDPISEHNRLYWYRQTLGQGPEFLTYFQNEAQLEKSRLLSDRFSAERPKGSFSTLEIQRTEQGDSAMYLCASRRANQQETQYFGPGTRLLVL.

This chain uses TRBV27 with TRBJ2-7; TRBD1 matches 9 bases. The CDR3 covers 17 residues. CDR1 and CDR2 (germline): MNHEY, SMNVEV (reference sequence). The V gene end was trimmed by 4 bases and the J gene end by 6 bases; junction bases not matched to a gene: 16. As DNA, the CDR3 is TGTGCCAGCAGTTCCCAAGGGACAGGGAGTTTTGAACGCGAGCAGTACTTC. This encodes CASSSQGTGSFEREQYF.

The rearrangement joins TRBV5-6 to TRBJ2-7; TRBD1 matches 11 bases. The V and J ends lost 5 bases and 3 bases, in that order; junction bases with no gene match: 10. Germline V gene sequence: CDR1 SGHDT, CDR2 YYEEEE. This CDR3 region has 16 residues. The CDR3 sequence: CASSLPGQGARYEQYF. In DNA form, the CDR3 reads TGTGCCAGCAGTTTACCTGGACAGGGGGCACGCTACGAGCAGTACTTC.

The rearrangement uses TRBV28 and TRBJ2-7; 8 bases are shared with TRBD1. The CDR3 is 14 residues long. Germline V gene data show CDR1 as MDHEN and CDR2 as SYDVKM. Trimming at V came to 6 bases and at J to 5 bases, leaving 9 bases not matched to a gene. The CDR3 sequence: CASRKDRADHEQYF. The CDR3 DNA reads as TGTGCCAGCAGGAAGGACAGGGCGGACCACGAGCAGTACTTC.

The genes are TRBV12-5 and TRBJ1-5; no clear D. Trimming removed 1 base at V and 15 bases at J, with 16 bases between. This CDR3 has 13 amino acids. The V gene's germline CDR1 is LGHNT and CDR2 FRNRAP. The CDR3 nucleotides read TGTGCTAGTGGTTTGGAAGACGGGAGTACGAGGCATTTT. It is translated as CASGLEDGSTRHF. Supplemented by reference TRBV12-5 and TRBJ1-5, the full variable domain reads DARVTQTPRHKVTEMGQEVTMRCQPILGHNTVFWYRQTMMQGLELLAYFRNRAPLDDSGMPKDRFSAEMPDATLATLKIQPSEPRDSAVYFCASGLEDGSTRHFGDGTRLSIL.

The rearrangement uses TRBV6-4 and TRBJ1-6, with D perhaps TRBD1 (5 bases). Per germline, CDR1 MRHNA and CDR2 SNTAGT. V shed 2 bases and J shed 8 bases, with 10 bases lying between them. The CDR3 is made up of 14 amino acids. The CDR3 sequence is CASSDGQGYSPLHF. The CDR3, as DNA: TGTGCCAGCAGTGACGGGCAGGGCTATTCACCCCTCCACTTT.

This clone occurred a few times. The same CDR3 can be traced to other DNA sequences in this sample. DNA for the CDR3: TGCGCCAGCAGCTTGGGGGCGGCGAACACCGGGGAGCTGTTTTTT. This sequence encodes CASSLGAANTGELFF. This chain connects TRBV5-1 to TRBJ2-2, with D hard to call. Per the germline V gene, CDR1 is SGHRS and CDR2 is YFSETQ. V lost 0 bases and J lost 0, with 6 bases in between. The CDR3 covers 15 residues.

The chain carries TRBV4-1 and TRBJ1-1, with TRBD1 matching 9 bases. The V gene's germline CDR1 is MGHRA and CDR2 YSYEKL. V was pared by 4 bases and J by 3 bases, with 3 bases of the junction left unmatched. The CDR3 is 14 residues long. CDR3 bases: TGCGCCAGCAGCCGAAGACAGGGGGACACTGAAGCTTTCTTT. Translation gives CASSRRQGDTEAFF.

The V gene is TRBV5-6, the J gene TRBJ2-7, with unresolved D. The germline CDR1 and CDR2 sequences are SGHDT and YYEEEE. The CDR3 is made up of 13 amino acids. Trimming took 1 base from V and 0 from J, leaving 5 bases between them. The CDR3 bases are TGTGCCAGCAGCTTGCCAACCTCCTACGAGCAGTACTTC. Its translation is CASSLPTSYEQYF.